These 10 T cell receptor beta chains came from one sample sequenced in a study of CD8 T cells in ankylosing spondylitis. Study results and limitations: Blood from ankylosing spondylitis patients appeared to carry a characteristic roughly eight-variant TCR beta motif.

TCRdb reprocessed the 5' RACE reads with MiXCR, giving one entry per CDR3 protein. This repertoire shows around 490,000 distinct CDR3 sequences, about 5.4% found once; its top ten account for roughly 3.5%. Antigens of these TCRs are unknown. Material: blood, either unsorted or a sorted T cell fraction (not recorded which). These receptors were collected from a male donor with ankylosing spondylitis.

This clonotype was seen repeatedly, ten times or more. V gene TRBV29-1 combines with J gene TRBJ2-7; TRBD2 matches 7 bases. CDR3 size: 14 residues. After removal of 6 bases from V and 7 bases from J, the junction contained 15 bases not matched to a gene. Per the germline V gene, CDR1 is SQVTM and CDR2 is ANQGSEA. CDR3 in DNA: TGCAGCGTCATCACCCCGGGACTATTTGATGAGCAGTACTTC. It codes for CSVITPGLFDEQYF.

This clonotype has a handful of counts. This CDR3 reads CSAGGLAGESNEQFF. Written as DNA, the CDR3 is TGCAGTGCCGGTGGTCTGGCGGGAGAAAGCAATGAGCAGTTCTTC. The chain links TRBV20-1 to TRBJ2-1; the match to TRBD2 covers 7 bases. Germline V lookup: CDR1 DFQATT, CDR2 SNEGSKA (reference sequence). V lost 6 bases to trimming and J lost 6 bases; unmatched junction nucleotides: 14. The length of the CDR3 is 15 residues.

This clonotype was observed at least ten times. V and J are TRBV29-1 and TRBJ1-2; D remains ambiguous. The CDR3 spans 11 residues. V was shortened by 1 base and J by 7 bases, with 7 bases between the two germline ends. CDR1 and CDR2 (germline): SQVTM, ANQGSEA. The CDR3 sequence is CSVEVPGGYTF. The CDR3 DNA reads TGCAGCGTTGAAGTTCCCGGTGGCTACACCTTC. The variable domain in full, with the rest retrieved from reference TRBV29-1 and TRBJ1-2, is SAVISQKPSRDICQRGTSLTIQCQVDSQVTMMFWYRQQPGQSLTLIATANQGSEATYESGFVIDKFPISRPNLTFSTLTVSNMSPEDSSIYLCSVEVPGGYTFGSGTRLTVV.

There are many counts of this clonotype. The gene calls are TRBV7-2 and TRBJ2-7, with a possible D match to TRBD2 (5 bases). The CDR3 sequence is 14 residues long. From germline, CDR1 is SGHTA and CDR2 FQGNSA. The germline V and J ends were trimmed by 4 bases and 4 bases, with 14 bases remaining between them. The chain's CDR3 is CASSSGVARYEQYF. Written as DNA, the CDR3 is TGTGCCAGCAGCTCCGGTGTAGCGAGGTACGAGCAGTACTTC.

This clonotype was counted ten times or more. The J gene is TRBJ2-3, the V gene TRBV6-2 or TRBV6-3; tentatively, D is TRBD1 (5 bases). CDR3 length: 13 residues. Trimming removed 7 bases from V and 2 bases from J, with 10 bases in between. The germline V gene has CDR1 MNHEY and CDR2 SVGEGT. CDR3 amino acids: CASTTGHTDTQYF. CDR3 coding DNA: TGTGCCAGCACTACAGGTCACACAGATACGCAGTATTTT.

This clonotype was seen ten or more times. The chain joins TRBV5-1 to TRBJ2-7; 11 nucleotides match TRBD1. V shed 0 bases and J 7 bases; nucleotides not matched to a gene: 6. Germline V CDR1 and CDR2: SGHRS, YFSETQ. The CDR3 has 15 amino acids. For the CDR3, the DNA is TGCGCCAGCAGCTTGGCCCCAGGGACAGGGGGAGAGCAGTACTTC. It yields the protein CASSLAPGTGGEQYF.

The genes are TRBV4-2 and TRBJ2-5; 7 bases are shared with TRBD1. This CDR3 has 16 residues. Trimming cost V 0 bases and J 2 bases; bases outside gene matches: 6. Germline CDR1 is LGHNA and CDR2 is YNFKEQ. The CDR3 DNA reads TGTGCCAGCAGCCAAGATGCCAGGGGGTGGCAAGAGACCCAGTACTTC. Translation gives CASSQDARGWQETQYF.

This clonotype was observed at least ten times. V usage is TRBV28 and J usage is TRBJ2-2, with TRBD2 matching 10 bases. After removal of 8 bases from V and 2 bases from J, the junction contained 8 bases not matched to a gene. The CDR3 is made up of 16 amino acids. Germline values: CDR1 MDHEN, CDR2 SYDVKM. The CDR3 sequence: CASYASGGQNTGELFF. CDR3 coding DNA: TGTGCCAGCTATGCTAGCGGGGGCCAAAACACCGGGGAGCTGTTTTTT.

Ten or more counts support this clonotype. The V and J genes are TRBV27 and TRBJ2-3; 11 bases are shared with TRBD2. This CDR3 has 16 residues. The J segment lost 8 bases and the V segment lost 5 bases, leaving 12 bases of the junction unmatched. Germline V gene data show CDR1 as MNHEY and CDR2 as SMNVEV (reference sequence). CDR3 DNA: TGTGCCAGCAGTCACTTAGCGGGAGGGGATCGTCTTACGCAGTATTTT. Translated, it gives CASSHLAGGDRLTQYF.

This clonotype was seen ten or more times. The chain is built from TRBV6-1 and TRBJ2-1; 12 nucleotides match TRBD1. The CDR3 has 16 amino acids. V trimming: 6 bases; J trimming: 1 base; junction bases outside the gene matches: 4. Germline V gene data show CDR1 as MNHNS and CDR2 as SASEGT. The chain's CDR3 is CASRKGQGASYNEQFF. DNA of the CDR3: TGTGCCAGCAGAAAGGGACAGGGGGCTTCCTACAATGAGCAGTTCTTC.